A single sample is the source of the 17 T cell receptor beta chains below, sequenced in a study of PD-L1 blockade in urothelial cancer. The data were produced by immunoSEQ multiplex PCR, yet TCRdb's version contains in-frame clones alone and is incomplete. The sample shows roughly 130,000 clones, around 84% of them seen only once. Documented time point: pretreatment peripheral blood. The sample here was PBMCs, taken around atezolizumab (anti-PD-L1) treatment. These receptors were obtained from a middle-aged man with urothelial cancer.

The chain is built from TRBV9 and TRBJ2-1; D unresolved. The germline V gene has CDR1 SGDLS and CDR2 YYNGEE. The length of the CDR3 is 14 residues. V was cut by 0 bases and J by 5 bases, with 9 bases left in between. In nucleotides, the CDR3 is TGTGCCAGCAGCGTAGAATGGGCGAACAATGAGCAGTTCTTC. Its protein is CASSVEWANNEQFF.

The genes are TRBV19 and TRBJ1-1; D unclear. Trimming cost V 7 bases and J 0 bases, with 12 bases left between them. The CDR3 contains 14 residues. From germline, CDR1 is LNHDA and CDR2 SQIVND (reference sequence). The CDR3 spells CASKVGVMNTEAFF. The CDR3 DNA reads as TGTGCCAGTAAGGTAGGAGTCATGAACACTGAAGCTTTCTTT. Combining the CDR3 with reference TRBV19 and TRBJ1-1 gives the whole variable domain DGGITQSPKYLFRKEGQNVTLSCEQNLNHDAMYWYRQDPGQGLRLIYYSQIVNDFQKGDIAEGYSVSREKKESFPLTVTSAQKNPTAFYLCASKVGVMNTEAFFGQGTRLTVV.

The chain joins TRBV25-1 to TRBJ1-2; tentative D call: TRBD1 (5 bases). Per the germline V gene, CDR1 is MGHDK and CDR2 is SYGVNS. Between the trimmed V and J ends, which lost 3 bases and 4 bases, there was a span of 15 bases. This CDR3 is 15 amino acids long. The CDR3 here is CASSDAGERRYGYTF. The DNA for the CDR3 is TGTGCCAGCAGTGATGCGGGGGAACGTCGCTATGGCTACACCTTC.

The CDR3 here is CASSGRQLNTEAFF. The CDR3 DNA sequence: TGTGCCAGCAGCGGACGACAGCTGAACACTGAAGCTTTCTTT. J is TRBJ1-1 and V is TRBV9, with a possible D match to TRBD1 (5 bases). Trimming cost V 3 bases and J 0 bases, with 9 bases left between them. Germline lookup yields CDR1 SGDLS and CDR2 YYNGEE. The CDR3 is 14 amino acids.

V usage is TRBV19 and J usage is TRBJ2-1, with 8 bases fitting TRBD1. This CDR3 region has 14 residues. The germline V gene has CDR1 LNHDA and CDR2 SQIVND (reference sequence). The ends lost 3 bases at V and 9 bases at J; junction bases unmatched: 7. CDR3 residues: CASSMGGTGGEQFF. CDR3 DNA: TGTGCCAGTAGTATGGGGGGCACAGGGGGTGAGCAGTTCTTC.

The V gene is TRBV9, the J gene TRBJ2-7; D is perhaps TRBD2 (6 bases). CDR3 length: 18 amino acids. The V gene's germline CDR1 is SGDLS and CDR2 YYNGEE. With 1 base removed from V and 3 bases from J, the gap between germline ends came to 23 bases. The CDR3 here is CASSVTTSPGLGIYEQYF. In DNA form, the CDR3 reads TGTGCCAGCAGCGTAACCACATCACCGGGACTCGGAATCTACGAGCAGTACTTC.

Here the CDR3 DNA reads TGTGCCAGCAGCTCACAGGTATCTGGGGCCAACGTCCTGACTTTC. This codes for CASSSQVSGANVLTF. This rearrangement joins TRBV7-9 to TRBJ2-6, with a tentative D call TRBD1 (5 bases). V gave up 4 bases and J gave up 1 base, with 8 bases separating them. The CDR3 is 15 amino acids. Germline V lookup: CDR1 SEHNR, CDR2 FQNEAQ (reference sequence).

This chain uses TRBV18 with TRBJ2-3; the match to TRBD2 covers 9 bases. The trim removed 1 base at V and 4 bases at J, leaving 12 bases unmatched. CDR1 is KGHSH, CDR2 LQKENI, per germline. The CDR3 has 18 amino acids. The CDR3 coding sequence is TGTGCCAGCTCACCACTCAGAAGCGGGAGGCGGAGGGCAGATACGCAGTATTTT. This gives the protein CASSPLRSGRRRADTQYF. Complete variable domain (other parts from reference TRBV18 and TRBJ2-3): NAGVMQNPRHLVRRRGQEARLRCSPMKGHSHVYWYRQLPEEGLKFMVYLQKENIIDESGMPKERFSAEFPKEGPSILRIQQVVRGDSAAYFCASSPLRSGRRRADTQYFGPGTRLTVL.

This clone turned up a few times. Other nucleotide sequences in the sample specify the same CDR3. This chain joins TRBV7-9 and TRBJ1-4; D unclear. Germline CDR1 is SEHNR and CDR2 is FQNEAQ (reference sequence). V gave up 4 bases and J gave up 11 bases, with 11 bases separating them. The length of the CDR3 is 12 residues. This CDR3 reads CASSSINEKLFF. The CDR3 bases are TGTGCCAGCAGCTCCATAAACGAGAAACTGTTTTTT.

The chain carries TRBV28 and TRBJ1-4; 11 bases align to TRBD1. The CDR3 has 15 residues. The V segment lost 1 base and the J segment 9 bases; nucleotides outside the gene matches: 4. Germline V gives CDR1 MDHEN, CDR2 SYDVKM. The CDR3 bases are TGTGCCAGCAGTTTATCCGGGACAGGGGGACAAAAACTGTTTTTT. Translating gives CASSLSGTGGQKLFF.

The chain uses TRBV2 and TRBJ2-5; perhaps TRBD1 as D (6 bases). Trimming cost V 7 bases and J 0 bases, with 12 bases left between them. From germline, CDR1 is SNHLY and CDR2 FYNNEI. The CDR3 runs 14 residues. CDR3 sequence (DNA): TGTGCCAGCAAACTTGACAGGAACCAAGAGACCCAGTACTTC. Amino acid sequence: CASKLDRNQETQYF.

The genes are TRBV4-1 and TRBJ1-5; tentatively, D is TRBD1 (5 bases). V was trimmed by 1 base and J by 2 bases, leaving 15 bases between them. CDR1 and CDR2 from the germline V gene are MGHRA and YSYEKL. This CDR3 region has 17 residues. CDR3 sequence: CASSQGQGLRGNQPQHF. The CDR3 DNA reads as TGCGCCAGCAGCCAAGGTCAGGGACTCCGGGGCAATCAGCCCCAGCATTTT.

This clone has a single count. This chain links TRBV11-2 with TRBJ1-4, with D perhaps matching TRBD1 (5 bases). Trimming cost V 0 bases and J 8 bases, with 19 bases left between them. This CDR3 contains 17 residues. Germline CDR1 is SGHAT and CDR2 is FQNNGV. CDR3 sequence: CASSLDLYAGRREKLFF. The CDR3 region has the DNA TGTGCCAGCAGCTTAGATCTCTATGCGGGACGGCGGGAAAAACTGTTTTTT.

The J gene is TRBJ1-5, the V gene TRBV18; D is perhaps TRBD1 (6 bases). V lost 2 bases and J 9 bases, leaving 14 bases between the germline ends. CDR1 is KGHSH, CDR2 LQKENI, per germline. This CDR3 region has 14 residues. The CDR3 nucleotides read TGTGCCAGCTCACCATCAGGGGCAAGAGTGCCCCAGCATTTT. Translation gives CASSPSGARVPQHF.

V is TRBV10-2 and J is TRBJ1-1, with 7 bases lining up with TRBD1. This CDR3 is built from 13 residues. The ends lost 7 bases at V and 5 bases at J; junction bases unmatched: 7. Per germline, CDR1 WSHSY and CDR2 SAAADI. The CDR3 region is CASNRQGWTEAFF. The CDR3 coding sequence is TGCGCCAGCAACCGACAGGGATGGACTGAAGCTTTCTTT.

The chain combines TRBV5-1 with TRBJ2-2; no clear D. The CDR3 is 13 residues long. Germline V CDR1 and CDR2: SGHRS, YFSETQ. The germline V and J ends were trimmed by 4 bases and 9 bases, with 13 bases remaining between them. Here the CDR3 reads CASSLGFGRELFF. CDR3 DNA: TGCGCCAGCAGCCTGGGATTCGGTAGGGAGCTGTTTTTT.

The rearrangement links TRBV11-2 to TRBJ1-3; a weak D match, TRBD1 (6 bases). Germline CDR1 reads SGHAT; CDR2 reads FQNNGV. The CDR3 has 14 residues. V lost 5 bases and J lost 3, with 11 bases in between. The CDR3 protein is CASSITGFGNTIYF. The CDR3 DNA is TGTGCCAGCAGCATTACAGGGTTTGGAAACACCATATATTTT.